These 17 T cell receptor beta chains share one sample of origin, sequenced in a study of T cells in Graves' hyperthyroidism and ophthalmopathy. Using RNA transcripts as the source, TCR beta CDR3 regions were amplified. The HTBI primer set served for first-round RT-PCR of the TCR CDR3. TCRdb reanalysed the multiplex PCR reads using MiXCR and keeps one entry per CDR3 protein. The data contain more than 500,000 distinct CDR3 sequences, around 15% of them singletons. Sequenced material: blood. The receptors originated from a woman aged 40 to 50 with Graves' hyperthyroidism.

Ten or more counts support this clonotype. The chain joins TRBV18 to TRBJ1-6; 7 positions match TRBD1. J lost 9 bases, V lost 0 bases, and 5 bases had no gene match. The CDR3 totals 15 residues. Germline V CDR1 and CDR2: KGHSH, LQKENI. The CDR3 DNA follows: TGTGCCAGCTCACCACCGGAGGGGGCCAGTTCACCCCTCCACTTT. Protein product: CASSPPEGASSPLHF.

This clonotype was detected ten times or more. The chain couples TRBV28 to TRBJ2-1; tentatively, D is TRBD2 (6 bases). The CDR3 length is 13 residues. V lost 4 bases and J lost 6, with 10 bases in between. The germline V gene encodes CDR1 MDHEN and CDR2 SYDVKM. CDR3 residues: CASSSSEVNEQFF. The CDR3 DNA reads as TGTGCCAGCAGTTCTAGCGAGGTCAATGAGCAGTTCTTC.

This clonotype was counted many times. The chain uses TRBV12-3 or TRBV12-4 and TRBJ2-2; TRBD2 matches at 11 bases. The CDR3 length is 16 residues. Trimming removed 2 bases from V and 6 bases from J; junction bases left unmatched: 5. The chain's CDR3 is CASSLILAGGPGELFF. The CDR3 DNA follows: TGTGCCAGCAGTTTAATCCTAGCGGGAGGTCCCGGGGAGCTGTTTTTT.

This clonotype has just a few counts. The chain couples TRBV6-2 or TRBV6-3 to TRBJ1-2; D is uncertain. The CDR3 is 12 amino acids. Trimming took off 2 bases at V and 5 bases at J, with 6 bases between the two ends. The V gene's germline CDR1 is MNHEY and CDR2 SVGEGT. The CDR3: CASSYAVYGYTF. CDR3 sequence (DNA): TGTGCCAGCAGTTACGCGGTGTATGGCTACACCTTC.

This rearrangement joins TRBV20-1 to TRBJ1-3; 8 positions agree with TRBD1. This CDR3 has 19 residues. Losses at the gene ends were 3 bases for V and 0 bases for J; bases not matched to a gene: 16. Germline CDR1 DFQATT, CDR2 SNEGSKA (reference sequence). CDR3 sequence reads: CSARPTPTGTGSSGNTIYF. CDR3 coding DNA: TGCAGTGCTAGGCCCACCCCCACCGGGACAGGCAGCTCTGGAAACACCATATATTTT.

This clonotype is a singleton in its sample. The chain is built from TRBV29-1 and TRBJ2-4, with 7 bases identical to TRBD2. The CDR3 runs 16 residues. CDR1 and CDR2 (germline): SQVTM, ANQGSEA. Trimming removed 3 bases from V and 7 bases from J; junction bases left unmatched: 15. The CDR3 nucleotides are TGCAGCGTTGAGTCGGGGGAGGGCCATTCTATTAACATTCAGTACTTC. This encodes CSVESGEGHSINIQYF.

This clonotype has just a few counts. This sequence joins TRBV2 and TRBJ1-6; a weak D match, TRBD1 (5 bases). Germline CDR1 is SNHLY and CDR2 is FYNNEI. The ends were cut back, 4 bases at V and 10 bases at J, with 8 bases in the middle. The CDR3 totals 12 residues. DNA of the CDR3: TGTGCCAGCAGTGTCGGGGGGTCACCCCTCCACTTT. This encodes CASSVGGSPLHF.

In regard to this clonotype: A junction end diverges from the germline sequence, so it may reflect a read error. The V gene is TRBV7-2, the J gene TRBJ1-1; 7 bases are a match to TRBD1. The CDR3 is made up of 15 amino acids. Per the germline V gene, CDR1 is SGHTA and CDR2 is FQGNSA. The CDR3 reads CASSQVAGTAIEAFF. The CDR3 nucleotides are TGCGCCAGCAGCCAAGTTGCCGGGACAGCCATCGAAGCTTTCTTT.

V and J are TRBV29-1 and TRBJ2-3; tentatively, D is TRBD1 (6 bases). This CDR3 has 14 amino acids. CDR1 SQVTM and CDR2 ANQGSEA come from the germline V gene. Trimming removed 4 bases from V and 2 bases from J, with 13 bases in between. The CDR3 bases are TGCAGCGTTGTAGGGCAGGGGAACACAGATACGCAGTATTTT. It translates to CSVVGQGNTDTQYF.

This clonotype occurred many times. The gene calls are TRBV5-1 and TRBJ2-7, with TRBD2 matching 7 bases. The CDR3 consists of 15 residues. In germline, CDR1 is SGHRS, CDR2 YFSETQ. Trimming removed 8 bases from V and 3 bases from J; junction bases left unmatched: 14. In DNA form, the CDR3 reads TGCGCCAGTTGGATGGGGGACGGCGGGAGCTACGAGCAGTACTTC. Protein sequence: CASWMGDGGSYEQYF. Filled out from reference TRBV5-1 and TRBJ2-7, the complete variable domain reads KAGVTQTPRYLIKTRGQQVTLSCSPISGHRSVSWYQQTPGQGLQFLFEYFSETQRNKGNFPGRFSGRQFSNSRSEMNVSTLELGDSALYLCASWMGDGGSYEQYFGPGTRLTVT.

This clonotype was picked up a small number of times. J is TRBJ2-1 and V is TRBV14; D unclear. V was shortened by 4 bases and J by 0 bases, with 10 bases between the two germline ends. The CDR3 has 15 residues. Germline CDR1 reads SGHDN; CDR2 reads FVKESK. The CDR3 DNA follows: TGTGCCAGCAGCCCGTCGGAGACCTCCTACAATGAGCAGTTCTTC. Protein sequence: CASSPSETSYNEQFF.

This clonotype was detected many times. The chain's CDR3 is CASSQDPASWTEAFF. The CDR3, as DNA: TGCGCCAGCAGCCAAGATCCAGCGAGTTGGACTGAAGCTTTCTTT. V is TRBV4-1 and J is TRBJ1-1, with D unclear. Germline lookup yields CDR1 MGHRA and CDR2 YSYEKL. V was shortened by 0 bases and J by 5 bases, with 13 bases between the two germline ends. The CDR3 is 15 amino acids.

In its sample, this clonotype was seen a few times. V gene TRBV20-1 combines with J gene TRBJ2-7, with D maybe TRBD1 (6 bases). The CDR3 totals 14 residues. Per the germline V gene, CDR1 is DFQATT and CDR2 is SNEGSKA (reference sequence). The V end lost 3 bases, the J end lost 2 bases, and 14 bases lay between the germline ends. The DNA for the CDR3 is TGCAGTGCTAGGACAGGTCTTCGGGCCTACGAGCAGTACTTC. Its protein product is CSARTGLRAYEQYF.

There are many counts of this clonotype. The chain recombines TRBV6-1 with TRBJ2-3, with unresolved D. Deletions cut 2 bases from V and 5 bases from J, with 11 bases between. The CDR3 loop spans 14 amino acids. Germline assignment: CDR1 MNHNS and CDR2 SASEGT. CDR3 loop: CASSESGGLDTQYF. The CDR3 nucleotides read TGTGCCAGCAGTGAATCCGGCGGCTTAGATACGCAGTATTTT.

This clonotype was seen ten or more times. The genes are TRBV28 and TRBJ2-7; TRBD1 aligns across 10 bases. The CDR3 is 17 residues long. The V gene's germline CDR1 is MDHEN and CDR2 SYDVKM. J was trimmed by 4 bases and V by 3 bases; bases with no gene match: 12. The CDR3: CASSFIWAGTGEYEQYF. The CDR3 DNA sequence: TGTGCCAGCAGTTTTATATGGGCCGGGACAGGGGAATACGAGCAGTACTTC.

The table lists this clonotype with many counts. J is TRBJ1-1 and V is TRBV28; the match to TRBD1 covers 8 bases. Germline V gene sequence: CDR1 MDHEN, CDR2 SYDVKM. The CDR3 length is 14 residues. V trimming: 5 bases; J trimming: 5 bases; junction bases outside the gene matches: 7. CDR3 sequence (DNA): TGTGCCAGCAGTCTCGCAGGGGGCCGAACTGAAGCTTTCTTT. Amino acids: CASSLAGGRTEAFF.

The CDR3 region has the DNA TGTGCCAGCGATCGAACGGCCTCATCAAATGAAAAACTGTTTTTT. It specifies CASDRTASSNEKLFF. The chain has TRBV2 and TRBJ1-4; D is unclear. V was cut by 8 bases and J by 5 bases, with 18 bases left in between. Germline CDR1 and CDR2: SNHLY and FYNNEI. The CDR3 has 15 residues.